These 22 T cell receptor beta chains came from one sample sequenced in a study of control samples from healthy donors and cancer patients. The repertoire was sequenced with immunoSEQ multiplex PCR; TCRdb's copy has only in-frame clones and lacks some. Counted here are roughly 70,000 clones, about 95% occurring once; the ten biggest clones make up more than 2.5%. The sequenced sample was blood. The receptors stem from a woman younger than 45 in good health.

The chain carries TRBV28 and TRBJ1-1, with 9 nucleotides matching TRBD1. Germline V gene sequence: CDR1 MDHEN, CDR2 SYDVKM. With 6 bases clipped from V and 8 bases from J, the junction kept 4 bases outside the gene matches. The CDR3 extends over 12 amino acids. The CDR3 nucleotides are TGTGCCAGCAGGGAGGGGACAGGGGAAGCTTTCTTT. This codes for CASREGTGEAFF.

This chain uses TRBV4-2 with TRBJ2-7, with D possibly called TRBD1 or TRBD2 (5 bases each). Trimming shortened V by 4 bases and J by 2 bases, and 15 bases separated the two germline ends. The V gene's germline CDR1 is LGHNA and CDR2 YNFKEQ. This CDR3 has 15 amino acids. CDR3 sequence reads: CASSLSAQGAYEQYF. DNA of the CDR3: TGTGCCAGCAGCCTTTCGGCTCAGGGAGCCTACGAGCAGTACTTC.

Written as DNA, the CDR3 is TGTGCCAGCAGGCAGACAGGGAGCAATCAGCCCCAGCATTTT. This sequence encodes CASRQTGSNQPQHF. This rearrangement joins TRBV27 to TRBJ1-5; 7 positions agree with TRBD1. With 6 bases clipped from V and 1 base from J, the junction kept 3 bases outside the gene matches. The length of the CDR3 is 14 residues. Germline CDR1 is MNHEY and CDR2 is SMNVEV (reference sequence).

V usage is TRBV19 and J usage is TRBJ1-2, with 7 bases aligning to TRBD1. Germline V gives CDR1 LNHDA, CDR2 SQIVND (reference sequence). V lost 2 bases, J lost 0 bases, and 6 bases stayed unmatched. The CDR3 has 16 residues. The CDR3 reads CASSIPGTASNYGYTF. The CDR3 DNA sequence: TGTGCCAGTAGTATACCCGGGACAGCGTCTAACTATGGCTACACCTTC.

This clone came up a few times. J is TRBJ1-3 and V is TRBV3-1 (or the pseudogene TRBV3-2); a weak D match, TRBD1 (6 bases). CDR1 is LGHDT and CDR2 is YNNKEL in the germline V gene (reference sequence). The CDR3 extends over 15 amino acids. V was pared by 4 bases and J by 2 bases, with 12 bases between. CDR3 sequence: CASSLPSGAGNTIYF. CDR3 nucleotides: TGTGCCAGCAGCCTCCCTTCAGGGGCTGGAAACACCATATATTTT.

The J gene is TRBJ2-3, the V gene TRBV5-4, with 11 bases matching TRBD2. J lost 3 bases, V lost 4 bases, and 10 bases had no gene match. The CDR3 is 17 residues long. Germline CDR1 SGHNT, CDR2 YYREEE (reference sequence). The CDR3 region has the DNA TGTGCCAGCAGCGCAGGCCGGACTAGCGGGTTTACAGATACGCAGTATTTT. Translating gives CASSAGRTSGFTDTQYF.

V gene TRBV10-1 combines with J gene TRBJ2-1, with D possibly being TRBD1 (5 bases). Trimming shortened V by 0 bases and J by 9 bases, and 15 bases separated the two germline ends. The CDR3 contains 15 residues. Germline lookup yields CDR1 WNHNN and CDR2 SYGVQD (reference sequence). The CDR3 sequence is CASSESPVGQGEQFF. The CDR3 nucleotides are TGCGCCAGCAGTGAGTCCCCCGTGGGCCAGGGTGAGCAGTTCTTC.

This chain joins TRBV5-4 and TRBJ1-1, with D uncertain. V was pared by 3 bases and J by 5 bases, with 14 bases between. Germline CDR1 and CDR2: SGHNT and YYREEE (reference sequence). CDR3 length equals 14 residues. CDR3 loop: CASSSQTSFTEAFF. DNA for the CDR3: TGTGCCAGCAGCTCCCAAACGTCCTTTACTGAAGCTTTCTTT.

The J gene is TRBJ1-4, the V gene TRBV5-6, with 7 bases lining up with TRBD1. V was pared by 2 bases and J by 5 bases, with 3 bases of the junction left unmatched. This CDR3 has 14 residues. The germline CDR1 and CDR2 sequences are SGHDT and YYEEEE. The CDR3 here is CASSFGTENEKLFF. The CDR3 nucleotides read TGTGCCAGCAGCTTCGGGACAGAGAATGAAAAACTGTTTTTT.

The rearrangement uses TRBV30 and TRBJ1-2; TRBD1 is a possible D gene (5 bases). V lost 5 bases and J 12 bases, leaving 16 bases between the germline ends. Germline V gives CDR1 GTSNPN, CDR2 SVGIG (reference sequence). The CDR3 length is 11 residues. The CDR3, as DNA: TGTGCCTGGTTCCGGGGCCCGAGGAACACCTTC. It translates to CAWFRGPRNTF.

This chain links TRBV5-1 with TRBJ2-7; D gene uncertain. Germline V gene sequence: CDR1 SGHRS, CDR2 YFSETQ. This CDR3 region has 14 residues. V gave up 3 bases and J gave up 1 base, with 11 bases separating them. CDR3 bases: TGCGCCAGCAGCTACAGTTCCAGGTCCTACGAGCAGTACTTC. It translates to CASSYSSRSYEQYF.

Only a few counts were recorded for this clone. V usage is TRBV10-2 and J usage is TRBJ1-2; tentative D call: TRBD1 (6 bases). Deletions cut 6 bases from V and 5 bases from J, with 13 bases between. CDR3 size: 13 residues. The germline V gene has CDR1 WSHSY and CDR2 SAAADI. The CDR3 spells CASSAGGGYGYTF. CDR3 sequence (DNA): TGCGCCAGCAGCGCCGGAGGGGGTTATGGCTACACCTTC.

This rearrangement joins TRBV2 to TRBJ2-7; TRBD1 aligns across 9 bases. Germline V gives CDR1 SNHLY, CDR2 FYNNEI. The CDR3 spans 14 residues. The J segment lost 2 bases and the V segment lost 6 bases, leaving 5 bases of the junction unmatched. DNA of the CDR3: TGTGCCAGCAGGACAGGGGGGCAAACCTACGAGCAGTACTTC. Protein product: CASRTGGQTYEQYF.

The DNA for the CDR3 is TGCGCCAGCAGCCCTACGGACGGTAGCAATCAGCCCCAGCATTTT. Its translation is CASSPTDGSNQPQHF. The chain employs TRBV5-1 and TRBJ1-5; D uncertain. Germline CDR1 is SGHRS and CDR2 is YFSETQ. Trimming cost V 4 bases and J 0 bases, with 11 bases left between them. CDR3 length equals 15 residues.

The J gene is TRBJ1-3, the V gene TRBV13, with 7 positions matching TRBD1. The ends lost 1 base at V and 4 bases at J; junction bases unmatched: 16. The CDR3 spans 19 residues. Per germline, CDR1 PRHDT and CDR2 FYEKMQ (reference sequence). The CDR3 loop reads CASSLETGDVKGLGNTIYF. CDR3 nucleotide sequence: TGTGCCAGCAGCTTAGAAACAGGGGATGTCAAGGGATTGGGAAACACCATATATTTT.

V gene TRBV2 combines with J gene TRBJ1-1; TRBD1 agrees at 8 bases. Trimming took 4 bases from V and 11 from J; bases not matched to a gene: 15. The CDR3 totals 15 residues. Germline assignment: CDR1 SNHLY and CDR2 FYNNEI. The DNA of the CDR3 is TGTGCCAGCAGTGTCCCCTATGGACAGGGTGGGTCGGCTTTCTTT. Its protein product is CASSVPYGQGGSAFF.

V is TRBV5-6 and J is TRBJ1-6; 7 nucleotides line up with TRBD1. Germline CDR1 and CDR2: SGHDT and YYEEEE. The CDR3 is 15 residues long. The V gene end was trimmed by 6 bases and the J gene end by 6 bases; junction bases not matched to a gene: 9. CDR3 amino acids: CASTPRQGANSPLHF. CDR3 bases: TGTGCCAGCACCCCCCGACAGGGAGCTAATTCACCCCTCCACTTT.

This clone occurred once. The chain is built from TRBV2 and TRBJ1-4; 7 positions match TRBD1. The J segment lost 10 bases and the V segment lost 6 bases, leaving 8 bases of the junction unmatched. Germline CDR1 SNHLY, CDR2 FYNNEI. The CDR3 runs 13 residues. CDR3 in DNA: TGTGCCAGCAGAGGGGGCGCGAGAAGAAAACTGTTTTTT. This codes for CASRGGARRKLFF.

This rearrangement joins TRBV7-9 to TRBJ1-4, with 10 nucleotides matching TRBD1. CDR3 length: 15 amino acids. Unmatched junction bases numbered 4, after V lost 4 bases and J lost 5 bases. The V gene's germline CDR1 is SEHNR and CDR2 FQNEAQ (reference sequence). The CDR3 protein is CASSSGQGMNEKLFF. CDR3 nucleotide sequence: TGTGCCAGCAGCTCGGGACAGGGGATGAATGAAAAACTGTTTTTT.

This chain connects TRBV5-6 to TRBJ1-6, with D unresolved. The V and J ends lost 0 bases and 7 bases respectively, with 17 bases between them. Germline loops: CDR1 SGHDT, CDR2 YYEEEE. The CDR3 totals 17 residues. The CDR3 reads CASSLAVGYQGNSPLHF. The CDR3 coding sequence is TGTGCCAGCAGCTTGGCGGTGGGATATCAAGGGAATTCACCCCTCCACTTT.

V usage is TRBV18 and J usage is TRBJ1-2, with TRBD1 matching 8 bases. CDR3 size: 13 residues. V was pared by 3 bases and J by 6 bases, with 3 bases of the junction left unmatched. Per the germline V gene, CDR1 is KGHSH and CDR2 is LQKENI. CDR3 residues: CASSPQGADGYTF. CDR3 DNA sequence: TGTGCCAGCTCACCGCAGGGGGCGGATGGCTACACCTTC.

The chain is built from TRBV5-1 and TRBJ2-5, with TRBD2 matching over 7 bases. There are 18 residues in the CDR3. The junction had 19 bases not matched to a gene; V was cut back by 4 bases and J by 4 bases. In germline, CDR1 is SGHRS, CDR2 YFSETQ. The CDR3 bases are TGCGCCAGCAGCCGTGTTCCCCCCGGTCCGTGGGGGGGAGAGACCCAGTACTTC. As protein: CASSRVPPGPWGGETQYF.